Listed here is a single T cell receptor (beta chain). Data came from immunoSEQ multiplex PCR; TCRdb stores just in-frame clones and leaves some out. The sample lists 25,000 to 30,000 clones, around 91% occurring once. This entry is derived from a study of blood T cell repertoires in COVID-19. As for the study in general: The United States, Italy and Spain supplied acute and convalescent COVID-19 samples. T cells, B-cell-depleted T cells, or PBMCs provided the cDNA or gDNA that served as material.

The CDR3 loop spans 13 amino acids. Trimming pared 0 bases from V and 4 bases from J, leaving 8 bases between. Germline V gives CDR1 SGDLS, CDR2 YYNGEE. The chain combines TRBV9 with TRBJ2-7; D is perhaps TRBD1 (6 bases). Sequencing input: peripheral blood. The TCR sequence derives from a man aged 55 to 70 with acute or convalescent COVID-19. The CDR3 coding sequence is TGTGCCAGCAGCGTAGGACAGGATTACGAGCAGTACTTC. The encoded protein is CASSVGQDYEQYF.